This record concerns one T cell receptor (beta chain) sequence. What it binds is not known. Use of 60 Vbeta and 13 Jbeta primers characterized the PCR. Generated by immunoSEQ multiplex PCR, the TCRdb table keeps only in-frame clones and is missing some. The table records fewer than 140,000 clones, around 79% of them present only once. This CDR3 comprises 15 residues. With 3 bases clipped from V and 6 bases from J, the junction kept 3 bases outside the gene matches. The germline CDR1 and CDR2 sequences are MDHEN and SYDVKM. This specimen comes from a study of cytomegalovirus exposure and HLA in healthy donors. Overall study results and limits: The authors confirmed in vitro that a few CMV-associated chains were specific for CMV antigens. With further analysis later on, most CMV-associated TCR beta chains appeared HLA-restricted.

The chain links TRBV28 to TRBJ2-1, with 12 bases matching TRBD2. This clonotype originated in a man in his 60s in good health and CMV-seronegative. The specimen sequenced was PBMCs. CDR3 amino acids: CASSFLAGGPNEQFF. The CDR3 nucleotides are TGTGCCAGCAGTTTCCTAGCGGGGGGGCCCAATGAGCAGTTCTTC. Based on the CDR3 plus reference TRBV28 and TRBJ2-1, the full variable domain is DVKVTQSSRYLVKRTGEKVFLECVQDMDHENMFWYRQDPGLGLRLIYFSYDVKMKEKGDIPEGYSVSREKKERFSLILESASTNQTSMYLCASSFLAGGPNEQFFGPGTRLTVL.